The 17 T cell receptor beta chains below come from one sample, sequenced in a study of blood T cell repertoires in COVID-19. The protocol was immunoSEQ multiplex PCR, while the TCRdb copy is restricted to in-frame clones and leaves out a portion. The sample holds 100,000 or so clones, about 91% seen once. What was sequenced was peripheral blood. All receptors derive from a man aged 18 to 30 with acute or convalescent COVID-19.

The chain combines TRBV18 with TRBJ1-5; D is ambiguous. CDR3 size: 16 residues. CDR1 and CDR2 (germline): KGHSH, LQKENI. Trimming pared 4 bases from V and 3 bases from J, leaving 16 bases between. CDR3 DNA: TGTGCCAGCTCACTATCGACTGCTCCCGACAATCAGCCCCAGCATTTT. The encoded protein is CASSLSTAPDNQPQHF.

This clone appeared once. Other nucleotide sequences from this sample produce the same CDR3. J is TRBJ1-3 and V is TRBV12-3 or TRBV12-4; D unresolved. There are 13 residues in the CDR3. V lost 7 bases, J lost 4 bases, and 11 bases lay in between. Here the CDR3 DNA reads TGTGCCAGCACCCTCTGGGCAGGAAACACCATATATTTT. This encodes CASTLWAGNTIYF.

This sequence joins TRBV3-1 (or the pseudogene TRBV3-2) and TRBJ1-3; tentative D call: TRBD1 (5 bases). The CDR3 spans 15 residues. Germline lookup yields CDR1 LGHDT and CDR2 YNNKEL (reference sequence). Trimming removed 1 base at V and 8 bases at J, with 15 bases between. This CDR3 is CASSQVPGLGDTIYF. CDR3 in DNA: TGTGCCAGCAGCCAAGTTCCAGGGTTAGGCGACACCATATATTTT.

V and J are TRBV4-1 and TRBJ2-3; the D gene is possibly TRBD2 (5 bases). Trimming stripped 4 bases from V and 6 bases from J, with 14 bases between. The CDR3 sequence is 14 residues long. Germline CDR1 MGHRA, CDR2 YSYEKL. Here the CDR3 DNA reads TGCGCCAGCAGCCCCCTCGGACTCTCGGATACGCAGTATTTT. It codes for CASSPLGLSDTQYF.

The J gene is TRBJ2-6, the V gene TRBV18; unclear D gene. Germline CDR1 reads KGHSH; CDR2 reads LQKENI. This CDR3 has 15 residues. V was shortened by 3 bases and J by 0 bases, with 6 bases between the two germline ends. The CDR3 sequence is CASSPVHSGANVLTF. For the CDR3, the DNA is TGTGCCAGCTCACCTGTCCACTCTGGGGCCAACGTCCTGACTTTC. Complete variable domain (other parts from reference TRBV18 and TRBJ2-6): NAGVMQNPRHLVRRRGQEARLRCSPMKGHSHVYWYRQLPEEGLKFMVYLQKENIIDESGMPKERFSAEFPKEGPSILRIQQVVRGDSAAYFCASSPVHSGANVLTFGAGSRLTVL.

J is TRBJ1-5 and V is TRBV2; 9 bases agree with TRBD1. The V segment lost 4 bases and the J segment 0 bases; nucleotides outside the gene matches: 10. This CDR3 is 18 amino acids long. Germline lookup yields CDR1 SNHLY and CDR2 FYNNEI. The CDR3 nucleotides are TGTGCCAGCAGTGGAGCCGGACAGGGGCTCCTTAGCAATCAGCCCCAGCATTTT. This sequence encodes CASSGAGQGLLSNQPQHF.

The V gene is TRBV4-1, the J gene TRBJ1-6, with TRBD1 as a possible D gene (6 bases). Trimming took off 0 bases at V and 7 bases at J, with 19 bases between the two ends. Germline lookup yields CDR1 MGHRA and CDR2 YSYEKL. The CDR3 has 18 amino acids. The DNA for the CDR3 is TGCGCCAGCAGCCAAGAAGAGCAGGGGCAGGGGTGGAATTCACCCCTCCACTTT. Protein product: CASSQEEQGQGWNSPLHF.

In DNA form, the CDR3 reads TGTGCCAGCAGCGCCTCCGGGACAGGGAACACTGAAGCTTTCTTT. Translating it yields CASSASGTGNTEAFF. The V call is TRBV9, the J call TRBJ1-1, with 8 nucleotides matching TRBD1. The V and J ends lost 3 bases and 1 base, in that order; junction bases with no gene match: 5. This CDR3 is 15 amino acids long. Germline assignment: CDR1 SGDLS and CDR2 YYNGEE.

The genes are TRBV6-5 and TRBJ2-5; TRBD2 matches 7 bases. The CDR3 is 15 residues long. V lost 4 bases and J lost 2; bases outside the gene matches: 7. The germline CDR1 and CDR2 sequences are MNHEY and SVGAGI. In DNA form, the CDR3 reads TGTGCCAGCAGTTGCCAGCGGGAAGGACAAGAGACCCAGTACTTC. It is translated as CASSCQREGQETQYF.

The chain carries TRBV7-6 and TRBJ1-1; D call uncertain. CDR1 is SGHVS and CDR2 is FNYEAQ in the germline V gene. This CDR3 region has 14 residues. V lost 2 bases to trimming and J lost 5 bases, with 12 bases between them. The CDR3 is CASSLTGMRTEAFF. The CDR3 coding sequence is TGTGCCAGCAGCTTAACCGGGATGCGGACTGAAGCTTTCTTT. Complete variable domain (other parts from reference TRBV7-6 and TRBJ1-1): GAGVSQSPRYKVTKRGQDVALRCDPISGHVSLYWYRQALGQGPEFLTYFNYEAQQDKSGLPNDRFSAERPEGSISTLTIQRTEQRDSAMYRCASSLTGMRTEAFFGQGTRLTVV.

This clone was observed once. This chain connects TRBV6-5 to TRBJ1-2, with D tentatively TRBD1 (5 bases). With 2 bases removed from V and 8 bases from J, the gap between germline ends came to 18 bases. Germline loops: CDR1 MNHEY, CDR2 SVGAGI. The CDR3 covers 15 residues. As DNA, the CDR3 is TGTGCCAGCAGTTACGTCGGCGGGGGTCTATACGGCTACACCTTC. Translation gives CASSYVGGGLYGYTF.

V is TRBV6-5 and J is TRBJ1-1, with TRBD1 matching 11 bases. This CDR3 has 16 residues. Germline CDR1 reads MNHEY; CDR2 reads SVGAGI. V dropped 1 base and J dropped 3; count of bases not matched to a gene: 4. The CDR3 sequence: CASSYFGQGADTEAFF. In nucleotides, the CDR3 is TGTGCCAGCAGTTACTTCGGACAGGGGGCGGACACTGAAGCTTTCTTT.

The chain has TRBV4-1 and TRBJ2-6; D call uncertain. V was trimmed by 3 bases and J by 0 bases, leaving 15 bases between them. CDR1 and CDR2 (germline): MGHRA, YSYEKL. The CDR3 covers 18 residues. The CDR3 loop is CASSHRFTPSSGANVLTF. Written as DNA, the CDR3 is TGCGCCAGCAGCCATCGGTTCACCCCGAGCTCTGGGGCCAACGTCCTGACTTTC.

This clone was detected a few times. The chain couples TRBV19 to TRBJ2-3; TRBD1 aligns across 9 bases. Germline V gives CDR1 LNHDA, CDR2 SQIVND (reference sequence). The CDR3 runs to 17 residues. Trimming took 5 bases from V and 5 from J; bases not matched to a gene: 14. DNA of the CDR3: TGTGCCAGTAGTCCACGCGCCGGGACAGGGAATGGAGATACGCAGTATTTT. The encoded protein is CASSPRAGTGNGDTQYF.

Here the CDR3 DNA reads TGTGCCAGCAGCTCCGGGACTAGCGGAGCAGATACGCAGTATTTT. Protein sequence: CASSSGTSGADTQYF. The chain employs TRBV6-4 and TRBJ2-3; 11 nucleotides line up with TRBD2. Looked up from germline, CDR1 is MRHNA and CDR2 is SNTAGT. The CDR3 spans 15 residues. The ends lost 6 bases at V and 4 bases at J; junction bases unmatched: 6.

The chain couples TRBV4-1 to TRBJ2-7; 7 nucleotides align to TRBD1. This CDR3 comprises 14 residues. CDR1 is MGHRA, CDR2 YSYEKL, per germline. V was pared by 0 bases and J by 3 bases, with 2 bases of the junction left unmatched. CDR3: CASSQERQGYEQYF. As DNA, the CDR3 is TGCGCCAGCAGCCAAGAGAGACAGGGCTACGAGCAGTACTTC.

The chain employs TRBV27 and TRBJ1-2, with D possibly being TRBD1 (5 bases). Per germline, CDR1 MNHEY and CDR2 SMNVEV (reference sequence). The CDR3 is 17 residues long. Trimming left V 7 bases short and J 0 bases short, with 21 bases between. The CDR3 region has the DNA TGTGCCAGCACGCCCCTCCGACAGTCCTACTCTAACTATGGCTACACCTTC. Protein sequence: CASTPLRQSYSNYGYTF.